The 18 T cell receptor beta chains given below trace back to one sample, sequenced in a study of blood T cell repertoires in COVID-19. The protocol was immunoSEQ multiplex PCR, while the TCRdb copy is restricted to in-frame clones and leaves out a portion. The sample lists about 210,000 clones, about 88% occurring once. The sample comprised PBMCs or T cells enriched from blood (not recorded which). Every receptor here comes from a woman under 40 who had been exposed to COVID-19.

The V call is TRBV19, the J call TRBJ2-5; 8 nucleotides align to TRBD1. This CDR3 comprises 13 residues. J lost 6 bases, V lost 11 bases, and 11 bases had no gene match. Germline loops: CDR1 LNHDA, CDR2 SQIVND (reference sequence). CDR3 sequence: CASAGGVRQTQYF. The CDR3 coding sequence is TGTGCCTCTGCAGGGGGCGTCAGACAGACCCAGTACTTC.

The chain combines TRBV15 with TRBJ1-5; 8 bases match TRBD1. Germline-derived CDR1 and CDR2 are LNHNV and YYDKDF (reference sequence). Trimming at V came to 1 base and at J to 4 bases, leaving 0 bases not matched to a gene. CDR3 size: 14 residues. The CDR3, as DNA: TGTGCCACCAGCAGAGGACAGGGGAATCAGCCCCAGCATTTT. This encodes CATSRGQGNQPQHF. The full variable domain, with the rest looked up from reference TRBV15 and TRBJ1-5, is DAMVIQNPRYQVTQFGKPVTLSCSQTLNHNVMYWYQQKSSQAPKLLFHYYDKDFNNEADTPDNFQSRRPNTSFCFLDIRSPGLGDTAMYLCATSRGQGNQPQHFGDGTRLSIL.

The chain joins TRBV6-5 to TRBJ2-3; TRBD1 might be the D (5 bases). The CDR3 runs to 13 residues. CDR1 is MNHEY, CDR2 SVGAGI, per germline. V shed 6 bases and J shed 2 bases, with 9 bases lying between them. The CDR3 sequence is CASSRVVTDTQYF. The CDR3 nucleotides are TGTGCCAGCAGCAGGGTTGTCACAGATACGCAGTATTTT.

The chain employs TRBV28 and TRBJ1-2; 9 bases map to TRBD1. V was pared by 8 bases and J by 3 bases, with 4 bases of the junction left unmatched. CDR1 MDHEN and CDR2 SYDVKM come from the germline V gene. There are 13 residues in the CDR3. CDR3 nucleotide sequence: TGTGCCAGCGGGACAGGGAGTTACTATGGCTACACCTTC. Translated: CASGTGSYYGYTF.

The genes are TRBV10-3 and TRBJ2-5, with D perhaps matching TRBD1 (5 bases). V shed 0 bases and J shed 3 bases, with 14 bases lying between them. Per germline, CDR1 ENHRY and CDR2 SYGVKD. CDR3 size: 16 residues. CDR3 bases: TGTGCCATCAGTGAGTCGACAAGAGTGACAGAAGAGACCCAGTACTTC. Encoded protein: CAISESTRVTEETQYF.

J is TRBJ1-1 and V is TRBV12-3 or TRBV12-4, with D hard to call. CDR3 length: 13 residues. The ends were cut back, 7 bases at V and 1 base at J, with 10 bases in the middle. Here the CDR3 reads CASINRRNTEAFF. DNA for the CDR3: TGTGCCAGCATCAACAGAAGGAACACTGAAGCTTTCTTT.

As for this clone: This CDR3 fails to terminate in the conserved phenylalanine or tryptophan, so it likely reflects a read error. The limits of the CDR3 on the DNA are not certain, so only TCRdb's listed CDR3 is given. The chain carries TRBV11-2 and TRBJ1-2; TRBD1, as called in the table, went unchecked against the DNA. CDR1 SGHAT and CDR2 FQNNGV come from the germline V gene. The CDR3 comprises 12 residues, both ends counted. The CDR3 region is CASSSIPGQVFY.

The V call is TRBV6-6, the J call TRBJ1-2, with 8 bases aligning to TRBD1. CDR3 length: 13 residues. V trimming: 6 bases; J trimming: 4 bases; junction bases outside the gene matches: 4. CDR1 and CDR2 (germline): MNHNY, SVGAGI (reference sequence). The CDR3 reads CASSPGGSYGYTF. Written as DNA, the CDR3 is TGTGCCAGCAGCCCAGGGGGCTCCTATGGCTACACCTTC.

V gene TRBV9 combines with J gene TRBJ2-2; TRBD2 matches at 12 bases. The V and J ends lost 0 bases and 7 bases, in that order; junction bases with no gene match: 4. The CDR3 is 16 residues long. Germline V gene data show CDR1 as SGDLS and CDR2 as YYNGEE. The CDR3 region has the DNA TGTGCCAGCAGCGTAGCTAGCGGGGGGGCCATCGGGGAGCTGTTTTTT. Residues: CASSVASGGAIGELFF.

This clone was detected ten times or more. This chain joins TRBV30 and TRBJ1-1; D is undetermined. Deletions cut 0 bases from V and 3 bases from J, with 8 bases between. Germline V gene lookup returns CDR1 GTSNPN and CDR2 SVGIG (reference sequence). The CDR3 has 13 amino acids. CDR3 bases: TGTGCCTGGAGTGTATCCCAGGACACTGAAGCTTTCTTT. Protein sequence: CAWSVSQDTEAFF.

This chain connects TRBV9 to TRBJ1-1; 7 bases agree with TRBD1. CDR3 size: 17 residues. Per germline, CDR1 SGDLS and CDR2 YYNGEE. V lost 0 bases to trimming and J lost 0 bases; unmatched junction nucleotides: 8. CDR3 DNA sequence: TGTGCCAGCAGCGTAGAGGGGGCAGGGACCATGAACACTGAAGCTTTCTTT. Translation: CASSVEGAGTMNTEAFF. The full variable domain, with the rest looked up from reference TRBV9 and TRBJ1-1, is DSGVTQTPKHLITATGQRVTLRCSPRSGDLSVYWYQQSLDQGLQFLIQYYNGEERAKGNILERFSAQQFPDLHSELNLSSLELGDSALYFCASSVEGAGTMNTEAFFGQGTRLTVV.

This chain links TRBV6-1 with TRBJ1-6; 7 nucleotides agree with TRBD1. The J segment lost 7 bases and the V segment lost 2 bases, leaving 8 bases of the junction unmatched. Germline CDR1 and CDR2: MNHNS and SASEGT. The CDR3 consists of 16 residues. CDR3 residues: CASSEPPRGWNSPLHF. In DNA form, the CDR3 reads TGTGCCAGCAGTGAACCTCCCAGGGGGTGGAATTCACCCCTCCACTTT.

This sequence joins TRBV19 and TRBJ1-1, with TRBD1 identical over 7 bases. After removal of 2 bases from V and 1 base from J, the junction contained 10 bases not matched to a gene. The length of the CDR3 is 17 residues. Germline CDR1 is LNHDA and CDR2 is SQIVND (reference sequence). The CDR3 region is CASSILTGVSPNTEAFF. In DNA form, the CDR3 reads TGTGCCAGTAGTATACTAACAGGGGTGTCACCGAACACTGAAGCTTTCTTT.

The chain joins TRBV24-1 to TRBJ2-7; 8 positions agree with TRBD1. Germline V gene data show CDR1 as KGHDR and CDR2 as SFDVKD. V was clipped by 4 bases and J by 4 bases; unmatched bases: 8. This CDR3 has 15 residues. The CDR3 loop is CATSETGDSVYEQYF. CDR3 nucleotides: TGTGCCACCAGTGAGACAGGGGATTCGGTATACGAGCAGTACTTC.

The chain combines TRBV5-5 with TRBJ2-7, with D perhaps matching TRBD1 (6 bases). Trimming took 2 bases from V and 2 from J, leaving 11 bases between them. The germline CDR1 and CDR2 sequences are SGHKS and YYEKEE (reference sequence). The CDR3 totals 14 residues. CDR3 protein: CASSFGDRTYEQYF. In DNA, the CDR3 is TGTGCCAGCAGCTTCGGAGACAGGACCTACGAGCAGTACTTC.

This chain links TRBV18 with TRBJ1-2; 10 bases are a match to TRBD1. CDR3 size: 14 residues. J lost 6 bases, V lost 0 bases, and 1 base had no gene match. Germline loops: CDR1 KGHSH, CDR2 LQKENI. The CDR3 is CASSPPGQGNGYTF. CDR3 nucleotide sequence: TGTGCCAGCTCACCACCGGGACAGGGGAATGGCTACACCTTC.

J is TRBJ1-2 and V is TRBV29-1, with 8 bases that match TRBD1. This CDR3 has 14 residues. V shed 6 bases, J shed 8 bases, and the junction held 14 bases outside the gene matches. Germline CDR1 reads SQVTM; CDR2 reads ANQGSEA. Written as DNA, the CDR3 is TGCAGCGTCCGGACCCGGGACAGGCGAGGGGGCTACACCTTC. It specifies CSVRTRDRRGGYTF.

The V call is TRBV11-2, the J call TRBJ2-2; D is perhaps TRBD2 (6 bases). Germline V gene data show CDR1 as SGHAT and CDR2 as FQNNGV. The CDR3 totals 17 residues. Trimming took off 5 bases at V and 1 base at J, with 17 bases between the two ends. In nucleotides, the CDR3 is TGTGCCAGCAGCCCCCGGTGGGCTAGCGAGAACACCGGGGAGCTGTTTTTT. It codes for CASSPRWASENTGELFF.